This T cell receptor (beta chain) was observed in a study of T cell responses to AZD1222 COVID-19 vaccine. Study details: Pooling was applied to second doses at about 4 or about 12 weeks. Study-wide results and caveats: Mostly white British, mostly female donors; authors suggested clonal diversity may be underestimated. Repertoire collection took place solely once the T cell response had peaked. Following two doses of AZD1222, Spike-specific TCR breadth and depth rose.

Worth noting for this clone: Antigen specificity is unknown.

Repertoires were generated with immunoSEQ multiplex PCR, while TCRdb's copy carries only in-frame clones and drops some. The sample yields about 190,000 clones, approximately 94% seen once. CDR1 SQVTM and CDR2 ANQGSEA come from the germline V gene. V lost 4 bases and J lost 2, with 12 bases in between. CDR3 length: 13 amino acids. The J gene is TRBJ2-7, the V gene TRBV29-1, with D unresolved. This specimen was peripheral blood, taken on day 0 of AZD1222 vaccination. The clonotype was recovered from an adult in good health. CDR3 sequence reads: CSVGVGVTYEQYF. CDR3 nucleotides: TGCAGCGTTGGGGTAGGAGTGACCTACGAGCAGTACTTC.